Reported below is one T cell receptor beta chain. Its antigen is still unknown. The record has no base qualities; no much larger clone is one base away. This sample is part of a study of cytomegalovirus exposure and HLA in healthy donors listed by TCRdb under 2017. For the wider study: According to an earlier analysis of 550 to 700 of the donors, some 170 million T cells yielded over 90 million unique TCR beta sequences and about 300 Gb of sequence data. Roughly 300 gigabases of sequencing data and approximately 92 million unique TCR sequences made up an early release that covered about 640 HLA-typed donors. Of the roughly 430 genotyped donors, approximately 82% fell in the genetic ancestry cluster associated with self-reported Caucasian donors. The study aimed to test whether signatures of past pathogen exposure could be identified by cataloging public T cell receptors. The T cell repertoires of 700 or so subjects were profiled by immunosequencing and related to cytomegalovirus serostatus. A separate validation cohort of roughly 110 different subjects was used in addition to the approximately 670-subject first cohort. To predict cytomegalovirus infection status, the study combined high-throughput TCR immunosequencing, statistical association of individual TCRs with disease status, and machine learning. To study patterns of TCR occurrence, a later analysis re-analyzed previously published TCR beta repertoires from around 660 donors and added high-resolution HLA genotyping. Rather than using new phenotypic data, the later analysis identified candidate immune exposures from TCR beta sequences and from how often those sequences occurred across donors. In an earlier analysis of roughly 580 of the donors, high-throughput TCR beta sequencing was used to judge whether each TCR beta V gene segment behaved as functional or pseudogenic. Donor age, sex, ethnicity and CMV serostatus were compiled alongside the repertoire data. A later genetic analysis used genome-wide SNP genotypes for 398 of the 666 donors, treating that subset as a discovery cohort. All discovery cohort repertoires had been generated using a single sequencing platform. HLA typing included class I and class II loci at four-digit resolution. Typing coverage varied by locus: roughly 629-640 donors for A, B, C, DRB1 and DQB1; roughly 560 for DQA1; approximately 570 for DPA1; 450 to 480 for DPB1. Roughly 5 DR-DQ haplotypes were treated as single units for association and clustering because of strong linkage in the cohort. On average, 235,054 unique TCR beta nucleotide sequences were sequenced per donor among a few hundred genotyped donors of the cohort, with roughly 18% of those sequences being non-productive. What the study reported, not specific to this receptor: Because some donors lacked HLA typing at each locus, the association tests relied only on the typed subset. The classifier was reported to diagnose cytomegalovirus status with high specificity and sensitivity in both the original cohort and the validation cohort. At a false discovery rate of 0.05, a later analysis linked roughly 17,000 TCR beta sequences to specific HLA alleles. Sequencing depth was assumed to be roughly uniform across donors in the presence/absence analyses, though that assumption may not hold. Compared with the roughly 700-donor mean, donors in an Asian-associated ancestry cluster had fewer N-insertions in productive TCRs, according to a later genetic analysis. Because counts were too low, around 17 rarely observed V segments, including chromosome 9 orphons, were left out of the earlier analysis of several hundred of the donors. CMV serostatus was the only immune exposure information available for the cohort. The cohort was sequenced for TCR beta chains only, and without alpha or paired-chain data the features that could be detected were limited. In a later analysis, HLA-associated TCR beta chains showed more clonal expansion and lower generation probabilities than non-associated chains that were equally common. Linkage disequilibrium might explain the correlated functional status among segregating V segments, but an unknown experimental factor could not be ruled out. In vitro tests confirmed that a few of the cytomegalovirus-associated TCR beta chains recognize cytomegalovirus antigens. In a later analysis, TCR association rates were found to vary across HLA loci, with the most associated TCRs seen for DRB1 alleles and the fewest for HLA-C alleles. In an earlier analysis of approximately 600 of the donors, most TCR beta V segments were observed in productive rearrangements about 87% or about 30% of the time, broadly matching IMGT annotations. The study listed 170 or so TCR beta chains as associated with cytomegalovirus. A group of highly shared sequence variants was considered likely to be a technical artifact of the sequencing pipeline. A later analysis reported that several top co-occurrence clusters appeared linked to parvovirus B19, influenza, CMV and Epstein-Barr virus. Some IMGT-functional V segments, including TRBV6-2 and TRBV6-3, could not be told apart with the 87-base-pair reads, so those segments were excluded. In a later genetic analysis, a missense DCLRE1C variant was associated with V-gene and J-gene trimming of TCR beta chains, and the association was replicated in an independent cohort. A further reported finding was that TCR beta sequences accurately predicted the HLA-A and HLA-B alleles for most subjects in the first cohort. When HLA alleles, especially DR and DQ, strongly co-occurred, attributing TCR associations to individual alleles was difficult. In a later analysis, most CMV-associated TCR beta chains were found to appear HLA-restricted, with HLA associations seemingly driven largely by CMV exposure. Across donors, most TCR sequences were observed very rarely, whereas some public TCRs were present in many individuals. It was suggested by the authors that the approach could potentially be generalized to other disease states and immunological phenotypes.

The library was prepared using the immunoSEQ multiplex PCR assay. For the multiplex PCR, a mixture combining 60 forward primers for TCR Vbeta segments and 13 reverse primers for TCR Jbeta segments was used. The CDR3 region of rearranged TCR beta genes was amplified from genomic DNA by a multiplex PCR assay. Amplified TCR beta libraries were sequenced as 87-base-pair reads on the Illumina HiSeq System. For the original study's pipeline: A later analysis counted tens of millions of unique TCR beta chains across the 640 or so repertoires, and some 11 million of these chains were shared by at least two donors. To remove PCR and sequencing errors, raw reads were error-corrected and collapsed into unique sequences using a nearest-neighbor algorithm that merged closely related sequences. CDR3 sequences were aligned to IMGT reference sequences to assign V, D and J gene segments. Each retained sequence needed at least a six-nucleotide match to both a V gene segment and a J gene segment. Rearrangements were classified as productive when the CDR3 lacked stop codons and remained in frame with V and J, and all other rearrangements were classified as non-productive. CDR3 was defined according to IMGT convention as the region running from the second conserved V-encoded cysteine to the conserved J-encoded phenylalanine. In an earlier analysis of just under 600 of the donors, sequences lacking an unambiguous match to a single V gene segment were excluded. An earlier analysis of fewer than 650 of the donors classified V segments as functional when productive rearrangements were above 56.7% and as segregating when the standard deviation between donors was above 5%. To diagnose cytomegalovirus status from the catalog of TCR beta chain sequences, a statistical classification framework was built. V and J gene assignment, in a later analysis, came from comparing TCR nucleotide sequences with IMGT/GENE-DB human TR gene sequences. The TCRdist pipeline was used in a later analysis to assign CDR3 sequences and most-parsimonious VDJ recombination scenarios. In a later analysis, each TCR beta chain was defined by its CDR3 amino acid sequence together with its V-gene family, and reads without a unique V-gene family were excluded. As a way to deal with suspected cross-contamination and a sequencing artifact, a later analysis dropped under 600 nucleotide sequences that were highly shared and had low generation probability. In a later analysis, a clonal expansion index was calculated for each public chain from normalized within-repertoire ranks of inferred template counts. In a later analysis, generation probabilities were computed using a VDJ recombination model fitted to out-of-frame rearrangements, and the results were checked against IGoR. Hypergeometric tests were used in a later analysis to score TCR-TCR, TCR-HLA and TCR-CMV co-occurrence, with a repertoire-size bias correction applied to the TCR pairs. In a later analysis, false discovery rates were estimated by permuting HLA or CMV assignments 20 times. In a later analysis, co-occurring TCRs were grouped using DBSCAN, with TCRdist sequence similarity added in when clustering inside HLA-allele-positive subsets. Repertoires with fewer than 30,000 or more than 120,000 public chains, plus five repertoires with anomalous nucleotide sharing, were excluded from co-occurrence clustering. Sourced from immuneACCESS, this table was stored by TCRdb with only in-frame sequences that have V and J called. A share of the clones is absent; for the studies checked, an unresolved V gene accounts for under half, and the remainder has no known explanation. That table gives V, J and clone size, and the DNA gave D and trimming. The sample has tens of thousands of clones on record, less than 70% of them singletons. The top ten hold 2.3% of the sample.

In total, fewer than 750 healthy bone marrow donors made up the cohort. Cohort members were all nominally healthy when sampled, although unrecorded immune exposures were likely present. CMV serostatus was positive for 289 and negative for about 50% of the roughly 700 cohort members, and was not recorded for this donor. Each donor provided a peripheral blood sample, and peripheral blood mononuclear cells were used for TCR beta sequencing. Genomic DNA extraction from the blood cell samples was performed with the Qiagen DNeasy Blood Extraction Kit. Trimming takes 7 bases off V and 3 bases off J; junction bases not matched to a gene: 5. CDR1 and CDR2 (SGDLS, YYNGEE) derive from the germline V gene. From the cysteine through the phenylalanine, the CDR3 covers 14 amino acids. Only the CDR3 part of the read is kept: 42 bases, read in frame from the first base.

The receptor was isolated from a human donor in good health. Sequenced sample: PBMCs. The chain is made from TRBV9 and TRBJ1-3; 9 nucleotides in the junction match TRBD1. Here the CDR3 is given as CASRPGQGGNTIYF. The nucleotide sequence reads as follows: TGTGCCAGCCGTCCGGGACAGGGTGGAAACACCATATATTTT.